One T cell receptor (beta chain) is described in this entry. Its antigen is unknown. Sequencing was performed with immunoSEQ multiplex PCR; in TCRdb, only in-frame clones are kept and a portion is missing. The sample yields tens of thousands of clones, about 89% seen once. This sample is part of a study of T cell responses to AZD1222 COVID-19 vaccine. Trimming pared 3 bases from V and 8 bases from J, leaving 10 bases between. The CDR3 has 11 residues. Germline V gene sequence: CDR1 DFQATT, CDR2 SNEGSKA (reference sequence). Study-wide findings and caveats: Most donors were white British and more were female, and clonal diversity was possibly underestimated. Recipients of two AZD1222 doses showed rising Spike-specific TCR breadth and depth.

Specimen: peripheral blood, collected on day 0 of MenACWY control vaccination. The chain uses TRBV20-1 and TRBJ1-2; D unresolved. This clonotype was obtained from an adult in good health. The chain's CDR3 is CSARMTRGYTF. For the CDR3, the DNA is TGCAGTGCTAGGATGACTAGAGGCTACACCTTC.